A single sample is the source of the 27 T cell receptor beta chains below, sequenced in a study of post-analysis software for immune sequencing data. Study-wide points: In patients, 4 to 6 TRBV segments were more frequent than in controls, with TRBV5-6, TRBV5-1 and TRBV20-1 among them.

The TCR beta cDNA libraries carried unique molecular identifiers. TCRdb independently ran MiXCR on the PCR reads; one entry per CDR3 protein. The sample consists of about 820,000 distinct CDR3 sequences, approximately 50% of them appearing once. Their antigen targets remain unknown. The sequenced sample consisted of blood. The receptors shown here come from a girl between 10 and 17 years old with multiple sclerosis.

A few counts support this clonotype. The CDR3, as DNA: TGTGCCATCAGGCCGGGACAGGGATGGGTCGAGCAGTACTTC. Translating it yields CAIRPGQGWVEQYF. V gene TRBV10-3 combines with J gene TRBJ2-7, with TRBD1 matching 9 bases. The CDR3 is 14 amino acids. Germline V gene sequence: CDR1 ENHRY, CDR2 SYGVKD. J gave up 6 bases and V 6 bases, and 9 bases lay outside the gene matches.

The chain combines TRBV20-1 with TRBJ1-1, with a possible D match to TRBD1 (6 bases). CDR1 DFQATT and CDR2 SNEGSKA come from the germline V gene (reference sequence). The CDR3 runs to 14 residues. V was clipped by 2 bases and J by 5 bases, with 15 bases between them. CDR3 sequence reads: CSARWGGRGTEAFF. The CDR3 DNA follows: TGCAGTGCTAGATGGGGGGGGCGCGGGACTGAAGCTTTCTTT.

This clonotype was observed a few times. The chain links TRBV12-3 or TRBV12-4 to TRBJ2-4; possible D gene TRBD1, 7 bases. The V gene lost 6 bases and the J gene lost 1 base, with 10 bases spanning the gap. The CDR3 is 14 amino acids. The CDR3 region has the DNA TGTGCCAGCAGGGCGGGACAGGCCAAAAACATTCAGTACTTC. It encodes CASRAGQAKNIQYF.

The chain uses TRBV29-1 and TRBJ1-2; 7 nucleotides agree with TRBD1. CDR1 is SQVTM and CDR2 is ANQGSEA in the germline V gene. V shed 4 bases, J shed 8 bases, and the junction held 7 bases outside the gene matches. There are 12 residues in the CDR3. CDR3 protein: CSVGEGAHGYTF. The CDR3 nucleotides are TGCAGCGTTGGGGAGGGGGCGCACGGCTACACCTTC.

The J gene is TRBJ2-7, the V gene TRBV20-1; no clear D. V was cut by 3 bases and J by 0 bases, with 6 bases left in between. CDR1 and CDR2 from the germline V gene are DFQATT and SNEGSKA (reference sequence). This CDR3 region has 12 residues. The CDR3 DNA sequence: TGCAGTGCTAGCGACCACTCCTACGAGCAGTACTTC. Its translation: CSASDHSYEQYF.

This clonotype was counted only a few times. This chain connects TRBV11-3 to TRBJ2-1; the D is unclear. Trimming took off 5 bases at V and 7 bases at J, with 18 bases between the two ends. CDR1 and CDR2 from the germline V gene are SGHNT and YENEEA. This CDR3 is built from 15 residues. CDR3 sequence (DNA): TGTGCCAGCAGCGCCGACGGCGAGGTCGGGAATGAGCAGTTCTTC. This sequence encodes CASSADGEVGNEQFF.

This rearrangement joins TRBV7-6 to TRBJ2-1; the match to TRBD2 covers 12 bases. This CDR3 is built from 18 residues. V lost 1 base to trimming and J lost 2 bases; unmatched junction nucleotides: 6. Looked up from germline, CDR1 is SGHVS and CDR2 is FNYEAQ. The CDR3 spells CASSLVLAGGGTYNEQFF. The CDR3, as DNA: TGTGCCAGCAGCTTAGTCCTAGCGGGAGGGGGTACCTACAATGAGCAGTTCTTC. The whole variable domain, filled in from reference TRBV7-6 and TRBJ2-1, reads GAGVSQSPRYKVTKRGQDVALRCDPISGHVSLYWYRQALGQGPEFLTYFNYEAQQDKSGLPNDRFSAERPEGSISTLTIQRTEQRDSAMYRCASSLVLAGGGTYNEQFFGPGTRLTVL.

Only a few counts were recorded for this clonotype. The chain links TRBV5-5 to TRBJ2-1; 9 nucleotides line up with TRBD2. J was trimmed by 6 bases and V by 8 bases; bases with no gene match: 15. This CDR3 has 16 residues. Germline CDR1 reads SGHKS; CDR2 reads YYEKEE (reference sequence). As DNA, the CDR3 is TGTGCCAGTATCCCTCGTGCGACTAGCGGTATCAATGAGCAGTTCTTC. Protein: CASIPRATSGINEQFF. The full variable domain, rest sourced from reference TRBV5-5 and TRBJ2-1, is DAGVTQSPTHLIKTRGQQVTLRCSPISGHKSVSWYQQVLGQGPQFIFQYYEKEERGRGNFPDRFSARQFPNYSSELNVNALLLGDSALYLCASIPRATSGINEQFFGPGTRLTVL.

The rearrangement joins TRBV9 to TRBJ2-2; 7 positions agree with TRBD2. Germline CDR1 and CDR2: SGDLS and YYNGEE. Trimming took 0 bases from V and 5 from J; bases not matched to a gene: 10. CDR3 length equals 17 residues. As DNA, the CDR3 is TGTGCCAGCAGCGTAGTAGGAGCGGGATTCGTTACCGGGGAGCTGTTTTTT. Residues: CASSVVGAGFVTGELFF. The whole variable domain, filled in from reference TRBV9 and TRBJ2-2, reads DSGVTQTPKHLITATGQRVTLRCSPRSGDLSVYWYQQSLDQGLQFLIQYYNGEERAKGNILERFSAQQFPDLHSELNLSSLELGDSALYFCASSVVGAGFVTGELFFGEGSRLTVL.

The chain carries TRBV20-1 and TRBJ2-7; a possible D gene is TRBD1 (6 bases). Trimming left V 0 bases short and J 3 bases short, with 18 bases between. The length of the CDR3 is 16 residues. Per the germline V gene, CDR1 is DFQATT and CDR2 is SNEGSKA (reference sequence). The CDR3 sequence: CSARDSAQGSLYEQYF. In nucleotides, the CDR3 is TGCAGTGCTAGAGATTCGGCCCAGGGGTCGCTCTACGAGCAGTACTTC.

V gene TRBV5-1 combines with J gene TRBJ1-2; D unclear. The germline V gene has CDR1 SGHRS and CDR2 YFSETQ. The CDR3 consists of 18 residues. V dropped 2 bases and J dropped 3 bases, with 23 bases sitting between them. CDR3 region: CASSLTTPGPPNDYGYTF. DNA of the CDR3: TGCGCCAGCAGCTTAACTACACCCGGGCCACCAAACGACTATGGCTACACCTTC. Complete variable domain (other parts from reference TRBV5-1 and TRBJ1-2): KAGVTQTPRYLIKTRGQQVTLSCSPISGHRSVSWYQQTPGQGLQFLFEYFSETQRNKGNFPGRFSGRQFSNSRSEMNVSTLELGDSALYLCASSLTTPGPPNDYGYTFGSGTRLTVV.

CDR3 sequence (DNA): TGTGCCAGCAGTACCGGACAGGGCGCTAATTCACCCCTCCACTTT. The encoded protein is CASSTGQGANSPLHF. The J gene is TRBJ1-6, the V gene TRBV12-3 or TRBV12-4, with 8 positions matching TRBD1. J gave up 6 bases and V 5 bases, and 6 bases lay outside the gene matches. This CDR3 is built from 15 residues.

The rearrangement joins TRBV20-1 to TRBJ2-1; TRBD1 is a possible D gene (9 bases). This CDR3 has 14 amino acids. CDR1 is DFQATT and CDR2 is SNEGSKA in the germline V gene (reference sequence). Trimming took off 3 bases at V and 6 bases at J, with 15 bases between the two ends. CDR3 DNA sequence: TGCAGTGCTAGCGACAGGGGGACTAGCAATGAGCAGTTCTTC. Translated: CSASDRGTSNEQFF.

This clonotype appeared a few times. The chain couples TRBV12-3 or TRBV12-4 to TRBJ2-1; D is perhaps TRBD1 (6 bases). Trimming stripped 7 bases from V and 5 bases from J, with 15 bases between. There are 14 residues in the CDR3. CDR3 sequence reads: CASKGTGIDNEQFF. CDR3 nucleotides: TGTGCCAGCAAGGGCACAGGGATCGACAATGAGCAGTTCTTC.

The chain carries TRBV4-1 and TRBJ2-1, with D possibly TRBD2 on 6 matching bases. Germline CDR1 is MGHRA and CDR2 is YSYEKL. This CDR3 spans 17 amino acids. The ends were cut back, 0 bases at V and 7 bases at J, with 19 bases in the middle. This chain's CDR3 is CASSQEGSLASSNEQFF. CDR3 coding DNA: TGCGCCAGCAGCCAAGAAGGTTCTCTAGCGTCAAGTAATGAGCAGTTCTTC.

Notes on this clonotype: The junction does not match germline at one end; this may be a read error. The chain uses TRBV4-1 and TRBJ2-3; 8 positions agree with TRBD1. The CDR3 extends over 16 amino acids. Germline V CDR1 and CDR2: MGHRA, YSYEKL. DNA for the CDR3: TGTGCCAGCAGCCAAGGCCCTGACAGGGGAACAGATACGCAGTATTTT. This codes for CASSQGPDRGTDTQYF.

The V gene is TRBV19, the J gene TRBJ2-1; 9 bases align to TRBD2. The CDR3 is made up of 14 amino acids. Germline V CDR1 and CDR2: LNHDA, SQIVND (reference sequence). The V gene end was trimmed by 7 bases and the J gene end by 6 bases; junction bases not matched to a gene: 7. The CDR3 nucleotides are TGTGCCAGTACCGGGACTAGCTTAATCAATGAGCAGTTCTTC. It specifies CASTGTSLINEQFF. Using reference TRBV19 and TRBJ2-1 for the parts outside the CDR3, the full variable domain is DGGITQSPKYLFRKEGQNVTLSCEQNLNHDAMYWYRQDPGQGLRLIYYSQIVNDFQKGDIAEGYSVSREKKESFPLTVTSAQKNPTAFYLCASTGTSLINEQFFGPGTRLTVL.

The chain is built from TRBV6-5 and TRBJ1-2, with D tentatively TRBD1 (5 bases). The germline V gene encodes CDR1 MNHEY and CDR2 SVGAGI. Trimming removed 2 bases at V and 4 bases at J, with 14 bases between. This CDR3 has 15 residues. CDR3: CASSYRGGSGYGYTF. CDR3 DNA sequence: TGTGCCAGCAGTTACCGGGGGGGATCGGGCTATGGCTACACCTTC.

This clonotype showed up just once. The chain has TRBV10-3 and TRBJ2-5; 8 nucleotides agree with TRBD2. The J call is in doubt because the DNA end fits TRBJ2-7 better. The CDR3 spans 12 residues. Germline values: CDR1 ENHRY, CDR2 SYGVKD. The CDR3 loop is CGTGTSFDEQYF. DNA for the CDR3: TGTGGAACCGGGACTAGTTTTGACGAGCAGTACTTC.

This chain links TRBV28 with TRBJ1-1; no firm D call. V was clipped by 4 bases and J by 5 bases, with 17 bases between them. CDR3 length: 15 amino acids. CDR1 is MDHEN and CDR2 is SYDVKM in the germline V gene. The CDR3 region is CASSSHPGPSTEAFF. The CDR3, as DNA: TGTGCCAGCAGTTCGCATCCGGGCCCCAGTACTGAAGCTTTCTTT. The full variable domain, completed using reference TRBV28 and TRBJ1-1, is DVKVTQSSRYLVKRTGEKVFLECVQDMDHENMFWYRQDPGLGLRLIYFSYDVKMKEKGDIPEGYSVSREKKERFSLILESASTNQTSMYLCASSSHPGPSTEAFFGQGTRLTVV.

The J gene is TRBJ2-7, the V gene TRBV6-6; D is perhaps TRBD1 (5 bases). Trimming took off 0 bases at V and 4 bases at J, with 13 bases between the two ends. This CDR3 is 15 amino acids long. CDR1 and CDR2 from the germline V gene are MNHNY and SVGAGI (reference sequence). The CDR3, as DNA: TGTGCCAGCAGTTACTCACAGGTTCCGGCTTACGAGCAGTACTTC. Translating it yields CASSYSQVPAYEQYF.

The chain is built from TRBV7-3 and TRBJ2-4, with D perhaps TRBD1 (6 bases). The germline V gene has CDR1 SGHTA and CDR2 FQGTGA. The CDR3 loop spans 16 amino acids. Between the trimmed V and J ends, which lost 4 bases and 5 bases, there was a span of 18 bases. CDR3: CASSYPGTYRENIQYF. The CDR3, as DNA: TGTGCCAGCAGCTACCCAGGGACATATCGCGAAAACATTCAGTACTTC.

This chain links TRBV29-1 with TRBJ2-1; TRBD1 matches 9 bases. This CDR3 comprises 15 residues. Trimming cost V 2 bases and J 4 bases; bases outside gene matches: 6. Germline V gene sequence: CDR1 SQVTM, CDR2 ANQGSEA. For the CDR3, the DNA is TGCAGCGTTGAATTAATTGGGACAGGGTACAATGAGCAGTTCTTC. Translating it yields CSVELIGTGYNEQFF.

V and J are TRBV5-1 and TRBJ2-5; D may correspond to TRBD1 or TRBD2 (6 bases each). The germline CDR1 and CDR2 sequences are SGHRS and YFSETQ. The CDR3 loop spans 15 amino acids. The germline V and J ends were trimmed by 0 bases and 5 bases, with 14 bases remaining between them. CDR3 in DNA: TGCGCCAGCAGCTTGGAAGGGGGAGGTTCGGAGACCCAGTACTTC. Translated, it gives CASSLEGGGSETQYF.

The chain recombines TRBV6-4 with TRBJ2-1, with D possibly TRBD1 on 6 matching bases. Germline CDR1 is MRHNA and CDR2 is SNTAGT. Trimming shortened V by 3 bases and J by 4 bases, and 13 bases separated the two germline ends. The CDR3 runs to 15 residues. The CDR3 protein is CASSEATGVYNEQFF. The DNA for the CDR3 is TGTGCCAGCAGTGAGGCGACAGGCGTATACAATGAGCAGTTCTTC.

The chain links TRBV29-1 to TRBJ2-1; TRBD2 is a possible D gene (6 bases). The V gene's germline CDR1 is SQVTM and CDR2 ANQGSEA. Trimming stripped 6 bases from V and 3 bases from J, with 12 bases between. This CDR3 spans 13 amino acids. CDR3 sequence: CSVEGKDYNEQFF. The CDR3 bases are TGCAGCGTGGAGGGGAAGGACTACAATGAGCAGTTCTTC.

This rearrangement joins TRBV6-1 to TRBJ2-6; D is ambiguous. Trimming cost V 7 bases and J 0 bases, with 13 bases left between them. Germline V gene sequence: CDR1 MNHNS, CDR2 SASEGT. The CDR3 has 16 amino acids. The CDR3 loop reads CASNPEAFSGANVLTF. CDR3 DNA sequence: TGTGCCAGCAACCCCGAGGCGTTCTCTGGGGCCAACGTCCTGACTTTC.